The source of this T cell receptor beta chain is a study of human T cells and chemical hapten exposure. Across the study: Alopecia universalis, totalis or areata was present in patients who were mostly female. Overall study findings and caveats: No shift was seen in TCRs above 1 in 1000 frequency with DPC sensitization.

Notes on this clonotype: Its antigen is unidentified.

Indicated time point: patch test 1, 2 weeks after DPC sensitization. Treatment denoted: therapeutic diphenylcyclopropenone sensitization with weekly scalp DPC. Germline V gives CDR1 MGHDK, CDR2 SYGVNS. V was pared by 4 bases and J by 4 bases, with 5 bases between. This CDR3 contains 11 residues. TCRdb independently ran MiXCR on the RACE reads; one entry per CDR3 protein. The sample contains tens of thousands of distinct CDR3 sequences, roughly 12% of which appear only once. The receptor's source is an older woman with alopecia areata. Some clones in this sample may be carry-over from other donors' samples. This specimen consisted of whole blood, obtained in connection with sensitization to the hapten diphenylcyclopropenone (DPC). The chain joins TRBV25-1 to TRBJ2-7, with unresolved D. The CDR3 DNA is TGTGCCAGCAGTGCCCTTTACGAGCAGTACTTC. Its protein is CASSALYEQYF.